A selection of T cell receptor beta chains follows, all from one sample in a study of cytomegalovirus exposure and HLA in healthy donors. The method was immunoSEQ multiplex PCR; TCRdb's version includes in-frame clones alone and lacks a portion of them. In the table there are about 140,000 clones, 70% to 75% of which are singletons. Sequenced input: PBMCs. The receptors come from a woman aged 40 to 49 in good health and CMV-seronegative. Both conserved end residues are part of each CDR3. Fields, in order: J gene, V gene, CDR3 protein.

>TRBJ1-1|TRBV29-1
CSVKFGEQNTEAFF
>TRBJ2-2|TRBV5-8
CAIAEAGELFF
>TRBJ1-2|TRBV9
CASRSGGNNYGYTF
>TRBJ2-5|TRBV4-2
CASSQDPRAGRAVETQYF
>TRBJ2-3|TRBV6-1
CASSDSPISTDTQYF
>TRBJ2-7|TRBV14
CASSHLGDRVEEQYF
>TRBJ1-2|TRBV5-4
CASSPASTGYGYTF
>TRBJ2-2|TRBV5-4
CASSLAPAGAGELFF
>TRBJ1-1|TRBV18
CASSPLALFVRGKGDTEAFF
>TRBJ2-3|TRBV5-1
CASSSSRTGGTDTQYF
>TRBJ1-2|TRBV6-5
CAISTGGGGYTF
>TRBJ1-2|TRBV5-6
CASSFDRGRNYGYTF
>TRBJ1-6|TRBV6-5
CASSYEVRSPLHF
>TRBJ2-3|TRBV5-6
CASSFPTSGTDTQYF
>TRBJ1-3|TRBV7-9
CASSLGSSGNTIYF
>TRBJ1-2|TRBV4-2
CASSPDRNYGYTF